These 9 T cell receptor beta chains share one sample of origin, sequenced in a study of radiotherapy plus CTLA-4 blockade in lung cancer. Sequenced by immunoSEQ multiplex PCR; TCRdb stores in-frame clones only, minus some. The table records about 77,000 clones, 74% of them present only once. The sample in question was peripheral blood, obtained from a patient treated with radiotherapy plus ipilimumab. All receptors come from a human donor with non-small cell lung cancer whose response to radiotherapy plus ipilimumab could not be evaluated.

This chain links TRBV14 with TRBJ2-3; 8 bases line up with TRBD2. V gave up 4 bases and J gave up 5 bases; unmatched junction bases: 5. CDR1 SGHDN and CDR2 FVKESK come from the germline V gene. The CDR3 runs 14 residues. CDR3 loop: CASSPAGVLDTQYF. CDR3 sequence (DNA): TGTGCCAGCAGCCCAGCGGGGGTCCTAGATACGCAGTATTTT.

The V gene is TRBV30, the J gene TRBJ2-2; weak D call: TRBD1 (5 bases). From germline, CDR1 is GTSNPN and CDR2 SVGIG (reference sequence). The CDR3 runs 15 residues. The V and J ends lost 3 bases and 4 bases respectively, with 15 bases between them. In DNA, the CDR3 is TGTGCCTGGAGAAGAGGCAGGGTGGGCACCGGGGAGCTGTTTTTT. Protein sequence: CAWRRGRVGTGELFF.

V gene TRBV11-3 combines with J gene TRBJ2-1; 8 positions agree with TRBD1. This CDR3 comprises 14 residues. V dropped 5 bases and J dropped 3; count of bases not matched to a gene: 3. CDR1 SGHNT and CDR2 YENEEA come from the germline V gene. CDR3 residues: CASSLGQGYNEQFF. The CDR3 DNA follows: TGTGCCAGCAGCCTCGGACAGGGCTACAATGAGCAGTTCTTC.

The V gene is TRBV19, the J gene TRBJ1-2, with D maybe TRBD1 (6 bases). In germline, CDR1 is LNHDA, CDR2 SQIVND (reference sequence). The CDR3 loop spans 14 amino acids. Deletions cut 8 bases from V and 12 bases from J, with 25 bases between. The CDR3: CASSPRTAPRVHTF. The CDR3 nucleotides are TGTGCCAGTTCACCACGGACAGCCCCGAGGGTTCACACCTTC. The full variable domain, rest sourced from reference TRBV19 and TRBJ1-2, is DGGITQSPKYLFRKEGQNVTLSCEQNLNHDAMYWYRQDPGQGLRLIYYSQIVNDFQKGDIAEGYSVSREKKESFPLTVTSAQKNPTAFYLCASSPRTAPRVHTFGSGTRLTVV.

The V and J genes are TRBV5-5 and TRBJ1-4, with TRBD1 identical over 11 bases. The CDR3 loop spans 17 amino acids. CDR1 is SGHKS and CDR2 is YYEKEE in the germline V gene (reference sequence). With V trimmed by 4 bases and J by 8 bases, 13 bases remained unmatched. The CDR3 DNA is TGTGCCAGCAGCCTCGGGACAGGGGGTCCTTTGGGGGAAAAACTGTTTTTT. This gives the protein CASSLGTGGPLGEKLFF.

CDR3 residues: CASSQMPQGGSEKLFF. The DNA for the CDR3 is TGCGCCAGCAGCCAGATGCCTCAGGGAGGATCTGAAAAACTGTTTTTT. The gene calls are TRBV4-3 and TRBJ1-4; maybe TRBD1 (5 bases). Per the germline V gene, CDR1 is LGHNA and CDR2 is YSLEER. CDR3 length equals 16 residues. V gave up 3 bases and J gave up 7 bases, with 18 bases separating them.

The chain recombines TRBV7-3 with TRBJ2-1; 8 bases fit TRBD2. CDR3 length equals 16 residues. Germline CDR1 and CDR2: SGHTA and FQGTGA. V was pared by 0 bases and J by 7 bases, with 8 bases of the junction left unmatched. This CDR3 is CASSLTPGGRRNEQFF. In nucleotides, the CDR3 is TGTGCCAGCAGCTTAACGCCGGGCGGGAGGAGGAATGAGCAGTTCTTC.

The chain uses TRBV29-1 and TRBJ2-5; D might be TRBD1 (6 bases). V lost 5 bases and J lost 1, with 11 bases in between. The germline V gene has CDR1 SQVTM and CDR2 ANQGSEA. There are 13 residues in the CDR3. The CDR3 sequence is CSVSTGSQETQYF. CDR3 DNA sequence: TGCAGCGTTTCGACAGGAAGCCAAGAGACCCAGTACTTC. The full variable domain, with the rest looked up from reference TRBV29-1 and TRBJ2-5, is SAVISQKPSRDICQRGTSLTIQCQVDSQVTMMFWYRQQPGQSLTLIATANQGSEATYESGFVIDKFPISRPNLTFSTLTVSNMSPEDSSIYLCSVSTGSQETQYFGPGTRLLVL.

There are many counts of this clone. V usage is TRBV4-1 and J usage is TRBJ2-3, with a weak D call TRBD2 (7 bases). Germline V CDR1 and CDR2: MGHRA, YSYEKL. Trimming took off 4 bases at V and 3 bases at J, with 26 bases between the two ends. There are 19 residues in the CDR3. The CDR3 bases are TGCGCCAGCAGCCTCCCCGAAGGGATAAGGGGGGGGAATACAGATACGCAGTATTTT. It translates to CASSLPEGIRGGNTDTQYF.